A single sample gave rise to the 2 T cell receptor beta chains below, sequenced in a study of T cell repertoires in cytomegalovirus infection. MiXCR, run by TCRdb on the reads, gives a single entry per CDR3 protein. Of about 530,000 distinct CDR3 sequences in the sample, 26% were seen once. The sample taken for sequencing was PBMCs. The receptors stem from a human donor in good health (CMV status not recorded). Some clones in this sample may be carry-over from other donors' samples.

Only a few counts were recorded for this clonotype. CDR3 nucleotides: TGCGCCAGCAGCCAAGCCTTAGCGGGAGGCCCAGATACGCAGTATTTT. Protein: CASSQALAGGPDTQYF. The chain links TRBV4-1 to TRBJ2-3; 10 bases map to TRBD2. The CDR3 has 16 residues. The germline CDR1 and CDR2 sequences are MGHRA and YSYEKL. V dropped 1 base and J dropped 4; count of bases not matched to a gene: 5.

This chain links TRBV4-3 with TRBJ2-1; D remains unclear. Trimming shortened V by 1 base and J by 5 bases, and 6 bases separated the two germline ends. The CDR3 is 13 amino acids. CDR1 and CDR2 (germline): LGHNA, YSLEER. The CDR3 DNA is TGCGCCAGCAGCCAAGTTGGGGACAATGAGCAGTTCTTC. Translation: CASSQVGDNEQFF.